The present entry profiles one T cell receptor (beta chain) with its context. This clonotype was seen a few times. Its cognate antigen has yet to be identified. One base away there is no much larger clone; base qualities are not given. The library was generated by 5' RACE. The run used a NextSeq 500. The TCR library protocol attached unique molecular identifiers to individual cDNA molecules to correct for sequencing error and PCR bias. Both TCR alpha and beta chains were sequenced, and tight co-correlation was observed between alpha and beta sequence abundances in each sample. Per the source publication's procedure: Decombinator V4 was used to perform V gene, J gene and CDR3 annotation of TCR sequences. TCRs were defined as expanded if a significant change between any two time points was detected under a Poisson model with p below 0.0001. Abundances of TCRs were expressed as counts per million after normalisation to the total number of TCRs sequenced in each sample. TRAV1-2 paired with TRAJ12, TRAJ20 or TRAJ33 defined MAIT TCRs, while TRAV10 paired with TRAJ18 defined iNKT TCRs. A search of VDJdb, accessed on 1 November 2021, was run for TCRs annotated to CMV, EBV and SARS-CoV-2, with TCRs annotated for multiple antigens excluded. TCRdb reprocessing: public reads trimmed at Q25 with fastp, clones called with MiXCR, in-frame beta chains kept. Rows are unified per CDR3 protein, each entry keeping the most common DNA and genes. The V and J calls and clone size are TCRdb's, not the authors'. The sample table records 50,000 to 60,000 distinct CDR3 sequences; around 8.6% of these occur just once. The ten largest make up approximately 4% of the sample.

This specimen belongs to a study of early T cells in non-severe SARS-CoV-2 infection (dated by TCRdb to the early 2020s). In the study overall: Because TCR sequencing was done on bulk RNA from unsorted whole blood, the alpha and beta chains could not be paired. Beyond this particular receptor, the publication reports: Matching against VDJdb was skewed toward anti-spike CD8 responses, likely underestimated virus-specific expansions, and missed private and CD4 specificities.

A case-control design nested within a healthcare worker cohort in London, UK, was used, with weekly nasopharyngeal swab PCR tests and blood sampling performed. Healthcare workers were recruited during the week of the UK lockdown, between 23 and 31 March 2020, and followed weekly for up to roughly 15 weeks. The CDR3 runs 13 amino acids, cysteine and phenylalanine included. This entry keeps only the CDR3 DNA: 39 bases, framed from base 1. The germline V gene provides CDR1 SGHTA and CDR2 FQGTGA. At the junction V is shortened by 2 bases and J by 5 bases, with 9 bases in between. This receptor chain uses TRBV7-3 and TRBJ2-5; tentative D gene TRBD1, with 5 bases matching. This material consisted of whole blood, taken at baseline. This TCR came from an adult who was a healthcare worker with PCR-confirmed SARS-CoV-2 infection or an uninfected control (not recorded which). The CDR3 sequence is CASSLSRAETQYF. In nucleotide form, the sequence is TGTGCCAGCAGCTTATCCAGGGCTGAGACCCAGTACTTC. This CDR3, with the reference TRBV7-3 and TRBJ2-5 proteins standing in past its ends, gives the full variable domain GAGVSQTPSNKVTEKGKYVELRCDPISGHTALYWYRQSLGQGPEFLIYFQGTGAADDSGLPNDRFFAVRPEGSVSTLKIQRTERGDSAVYLCASSLSRAETQYFGPGTRLLVL.